Listed here are 19 T cell receptor beta chains from one sample, sequenced in a study of chemoradiotherapy in HPV16-positive cancers. The data were produced by immunoSEQ multiplex PCR, yet TCRdb's version contains in-frame clones alone and is incomplete. This sample yields fewer than 2,500 clones, of which roughly 89% are seen a single time; 5.5% to 7.5% belongs to the top ten. The sequenced sample was tumor tissue, obtained from a patient who underwent chemoradiotherapy. The receptors stem from a human donor with HPV-associated anogenital cancer.

This clone occurred once. The chain is built from TRBV6-5 and TRBJ1-2; 7 nucleotides line up with TRBD1. Germline CDR1 MNHEY, CDR2 SVGAGI. The CDR3 runs to 15 residues. Trimming removed 5 bases from V and 5 bases from J; junction bases left unmatched: 11. CDR3 residues: CASSPDRDLWYGYTF. DNA for the CDR3: TGTGCCAGCAGTCCCGACAGGGATCTATGGTATGGCTACACCTTC.

The J gene is TRBJ1-6, the V gene TRBV7-3, with D perhaps matching TRBD1 (6 bases). V gave up 2 bases and J gave up 5 bases, with 13 bases separating them. Germline V gene data show CDR1 as SGHTA and CDR2 as FQGTGA. This CDR3 region has 16 residues. CDR3 DNA sequence: TGTGCCAGCAGCTTACAGGGGAATACGAATAATTCACCCCTCCACTTT. The encoded protein is CASSLQGNTNNSPLHF.

The gene calls are TRBV5-1 and TRBJ1-1; D is uncertain. Trimming took 5 bases from V and 8 from J, leaving 16 bases between them. This CDR3 spans 13 amino acids. Germline V gives CDR1 SGHRS, CDR2 YFSETQ. The CDR3 spells CASSRLGLAEAFF. The CDR3 DNA reads TGCGCCAGCAGTCGATTGGGGTTAGCCGAAGCTTTCTTT.

V and J are TRBV7-2 and TRBJ1-6; 8 bases align to TRBD1. The CDR3 has 15 amino acids. Germline loops: CDR1 SGHTA, CDR2 FQGNSA. The V gene end was trimmed by 5 bases and the J gene end by 10 bases; junction bases not matched to a gene: 10. The CDR3 nucleotides read TGTGCCAGCAGCCCCACTGCAGGGGGCGGGTCACCCCTCCACTTT. Its protein is CASSPTAGGGSPLHF.

This clone came up once. The chain is built from TRBV28 and TRBJ2-2; weak D call: TRBD2 (5 bases). V was shortened by 7 bases and J by 7 bases, with 7 bases between the two germline ends. Germline V CDR1 and CDR2: MDHEN, SYDVKM. This CDR3 region has 11 residues. The CDR3 sequence is CASNEGGELFF. CDR3 nucleotides: TGTGCCAGCAATGAGGGCGGGGAGCTGTTTTTT.

CDR3 residues: CASSRPSLNTEAFF. CDR3 DNA: TGTGCCAGTAGTAGGCCTTCTCTGAACACTGAAGCTTTCTTT. The J gene is TRBJ1-1, the V gene TRBV19, with no clear D. Germline V gives CDR1 LNHDA, CDR2 SQIVND (reference sequence). V was cut by 4 bases and J by 0 bases, with 9 bases left in between. The CDR3 is made up of 14 amino acids.

V and J are TRBV2 and TRBJ2-6; 7 nucleotides align to TRBD1. CDR1 SNHLY and CDR2 FYNNEI come from the germline V gene. The CDR3 spans 15 residues. The V gene end was trimmed by 4 bases and the J gene end by 3 bases; junction bases not matched to a gene: 3. CDR3 protein: CASSGQGSGANVLTF. The CDR3 coding sequence is TGTGCCAGCAGTGGACAGGGTAGTGGGGCCAACGTCCTGACTTTC.

J is TRBJ2-1 and V is TRBV5-1; no reliable D call. Trimming removed 4 bases at V and 8 bases at J, with 7 bases between. Germline values: CDR1 SGHRS, CDR2 YFSETQ. This CDR3 region has 11 residues. CDR3 amino acids: CASSTADEQFF. CDR3 coding DNA: TGCGCCAGCAGCACCGCCGATGAGCAGTTCTTC.

The rearrangement links TRBV5-4 to TRBJ2-7; TRBD1 or TRBD2 may be the D gene (6 bases each). CDR1 and CDR2 (germline): SGHNT, YYREEE (reference sequence). V was shortened by 0 bases and J by 7 bases, with 20 bases between the two germline ends. The CDR3 is 16 residues long. The CDR3 spells CASSLGSGQSSVEQYF. The CDR3 DNA is TGTGCCAGCAGCTTGGGTAGCGGACAGTCCTCGGTGGAGCAGTACTTC.

This clone occurred once. This chain joins TRBV4-2 and TRBJ2-1, with D maybe TRBD1 (6 bases). The V gene lost 4 bases and the J gene lost 3 bases, with 10 bases spanning the gap. The CDR3 has 14 amino acids. The germline gives CDR1 LGHNA, CDR2 YNFKEQ. In nucleotides, the CDR3 is TGTGCCAGCAGCCGGGACACCCACTACAATGAGCAGTTCTTC. Translation gives CASSRDTHYNEQFF.

CDR3 nucleotides: TGTGCCAGCATGGGACAGGTAAAGGGCTCCTACGAGCAGTACTTC. It yields the protein CASMGQVKGSYEQYF. The chain is built from TRBV6-1 and TRBJ2-7; 8 bases map to TRBD1. Germline CDR1 and CDR2: MNHNS and SASEGT. Trimming cost V 7 bases and J 0 bases; bases outside gene matches: 8. This CDR3 spans 15 amino acids.

The rearrangement joins TRBV10-3 to TRBJ1-6; D remains unclear. V gave up 0 bases and J gave up 7 bases, with 4 bases separating them. The CDR3 is 13 residues long. Germline assignment: CDR1 ENHRY and CDR2 SYGVKD. The CDR3 loop reads CAISESGNSPLHF. CDR3 nucleotides: TGTGCCATCAGTGAGTCGGGGAATTCACCCCTCCACTTT.

The CDR3 nucleotides are TGTGCCAGCAGTTTCTTGGACGGCTACGAGCAGTACTTC. This sequence encodes CASSFLDGYEQYF. The rearrangement joins TRBV28 to TRBJ2-7; D unresolved. Trimming left V 3 bases short and J 3 bases short, with 9 bases between. CDR1 is MDHEN, CDR2 SYDVKM, per germline. The CDR3 has 13 amino acids. The full variable domain, in which reference TRBV28 and TRBJ2-7 provide the parts outside the CDR3, is DVKVTQSSRYLVKRTGEKVFLECVQDMDHENMFWYRQDPGLGLRLIYFSYDVKMKEKGDIPEGYSVSREKKERFSLILESASTNQTSMYLCASSFLDGYEQYFGPGTRLTVT.

V usage is TRBV27 and J usage is TRBJ1-6; 8 positions match TRBD1. Trimming took 5 bases from V and 8 from J; bases not matched to a gene: 14. CDR3 length: 17 residues. Germline V CDR1 and CDR2: MNHEY, SMNVEV (reference sequence). The CDR3 protein is CASSLTFRGRNHSPLHF. In nucleotides, the CDR3 is TGTGCCAGCAGTCTCACTTTCAGGGGGCGGAATCATTCACCCCTCCACTTT.

V and J are TRBV9 and TRBJ1-3; 7 nucleotides align to TRBD1. V shed 7 bases and J 4 bases; nucleotides not matched to a gene: 8. The CDR3 extends over 14 amino acids. Germline V lookup: CDR1 SGDLS, CDR2 YYNGEE. The CDR3 here is CASAQGTAGNTIYF. In DNA, the CDR3 is TGTGCCAGCGCACAGGGGACAGCAGGAAACACCATATATTTT.

This clone was seen a handful of times. The rearrangement joins TRBV7-2 to TRBJ1-1; 7 nucleotides agree with TRBD1. The CDR3 has 14 residues. Unmatched junction bases numbered 6, after V lost 1 base and J lost 7 bases. CDR1 SGHTA and CDR2 FQGNSA come from the germline V gene. CDR3 sequence (DNA): TGTGCCAGCAGCTTAGGAGGAGGGGGCGTTGAAGCTTTCTTT. Translating it yields CASSLGGGGVEAFF.

The J gene is TRBJ2-5, the V gene TRBV7-9; 8 nucleotides align to TRBD1. The CDR3 extends over 17 amino acids. Germline V gene sequence: CDR1 SEHNR, CDR2 FQNEAQ (reference sequence). After removal of 3 bases from V and 5 bases from J, the junction contained 14 bases not matched to a gene. The CDR3 DNA reads as TGTGCCAGCAGCTTCGCAGCAGGGACAGGCCCTACGGAGACCCAGTACTTC. Residues: CASSFAAGTGPTETQYF.

V usage is TRBV7-2 and J usage is TRBJ2-7; D is undetermined. This CDR3 comprises 13 residues. V gave up 2 bases and J gave up 3 bases, with 8 bases separating them. Germline V gene lookup returns CDR1 SGHTA and CDR2 FQGNSA. CDR3 residues: CASSLSPSYEQYF. DNA of the CDR3: TGTGCCAGCAGCTTATCCCCGAGCTACGAGCAGTACTTC.

This chain uses TRBV14 with TRBJ2-2, with 11 bases that match TRBD2. The V gene's germline CDR1 is SGHDN and CDR2 FVKESK. V shed 6 bases, J shed 4 bases, and the junction held 4 bases outside the gene matches. The CDR3 has 15 residues. The CDR3 protein is CASRTSGEGTGELFF. The CDR3 bases are TGTGCCAGCAGGACTAGCGGGGAGGGCACCGGGGAGCTGTTTTTT.